These T cell receptor beta chains were read from a single sample in a study of cytomegalovirus exposure and HLA in healthy donors. Only in-frame clones appear in the TCRdb table, and some are missing; sequencing was by immunoSEQ multiplex PCR. The repertoire holds 150,000 to 200,000 clones, around 79% seen once, with approximately 6% in the top ten. The material sequenced was PBMCs. The receptors come from a man aged 40-50 years in good health and CMV-seropositive. CDR3s include the opening cysteine and the closing phenylalanine or tryptophan. A D gene is named only where the DNA matches it firmly. Size tells how often a clone was seen (once, few, many) or the class of an expanded clone, and some rows leave it out.

>TRBJ2-7|TRBV18|TRBD1|.
TGTGCCAGCTCACCGACAGGGGACTTCTACGAGCAGTACTTC
CASSPTGDFYEQYF
>TRBJ1-1|TRBV10-3|TRBD1|.
TGTGCCATCAGTGGGCAAGGGACAGGGGGTAGGACTTTAAACGCTGAAGCTTTCTTT
CAISGQGTGGRTLNAEAFF
>TRBJ2-2|TRBV5-4|TRBD2|few
TGTGCCAGCAGCTTGGCGGGGGGTACCGGGGAGCTGTTTTTT
CASSLAGGTGELFF
>TRBJ2-7|TRBV18|.|.
TGTGCCAGCTCACCAGAGGGAAGCAGGCTAACCTACGAGCAGTACTTC
CASSPEGSRLTYEQYF
>TRBJ2-2|TRBV7-6|.|once
TGTGCCAGCAGCTTATTTGGAGGCGGCGTCGGGGAGCTGTTTTTT
CASSLFGGGVGELFF
>TRBJ2-6|TRBV13|.|few
TGTGCCAGCAGCTTAGCCCCAGGGGTGTCTGGGGCCAACGTCCTGACTTTC
CASSLAPGVSGANVLTF
>TRBJ2-7|TRBV7-9|TRBD1|.
TGTGCCAGCAGCTTAGCTGGACAGGGAATCGTCGAGCAGTACTTC
CASSLAGQGIVEQYF
>TRBJ1-2|TRBV6-5|.|.
TGTGCCAGCAGGGGATCAGGGAACTATGGCTACACCTTC
CASRGSGNYGYTF
>TRBJ1-6|TRBV7-9|.|.
TGTGCCAGCAGCTCCCCGATTCCAGGTCGGAATTCACCCCTCCACTTT
CASSSPIPGRNSPLHF
>TRBJ2-2|TRBV19|TRBD2|.
TGTGCCAGTAGTAAAAGACTAGCGGGAGGGCCGAGGGTCGGGGAGCTGTTTTTT
CASSKRLAGGPRVGELFF
>TRBJ2-1|TRBV7-2|.|once
TGTGCCAGCAGCTTAATGGGCTCCTACTACAATGAGCAGTTCTTC
CASSLMGSYYNEQFF
>TRBJ1-1|TRBV7-9|.|.
TGTGCCAGCAGCCGCAGGGAGAACACTGAAGCTTTCTTT
CASSRRENTEAFF
>TRBJ2-7|TRBV6-5|.|once
TGTGCCAGCAGTCCCGTGGACAACTACGAGCAGTACTTC
CASSPVDNYEQYF
>TRBJ2-4|TRBV7-9|TRBD2|.
TGTGCCGGGGCGGGACTAGCGGATATAGCCAAAAACATTCAGTACTTC
CAGAGLADIAKNIQYF
>TRBJ2-3|TRBV6-6|.|.
TGTGCCAGCAGTTACGGGGGGGCAGCAGATACGCAGTATTTT
CASSYGGAADTQYF
>TRBJ1-2|TRBV7-9|.|.
TGTGCCAGCAGCTTTGAGGACTATGGCTACACCTTC
CASSFEDYGYTF
>TRBJ1-2|TRBV14|.|.
TGTGCCAGCAGCCTCACACTGGGCCTTGGCTACACCTTC
CASSLTLGLGYTF
>TRBJ1-1|TRBV15|.|few
TGTGCCACCAGCACTGCTTGGACACCCTCGAACACTGAAGCTTTCTTT
CATSTAWTPSNTEAFF
>TRBJ2-7|TRBV2|TRBD1|.
TGTGCCAGCAACCGGGACAGGGCGGACGAGCAGTACTTC
CASNRDRADEQYF